Below, 5 T cell receptor beta chains from the same sample are listed, as sequenced in a study of human T cells and chemical hapten exposure. Via MiXCR, TCRdb re-called the RACE reads, giving one row per CDR3 protein. The table lists some 96,000 distinct CDR3 sequences, roughly 27% of them singletons. Described time point: patch test 3, about 24 weeks after DPC sensitization. As to treatment: therapeutic diphenylcyclopropenone sensitization with weekly scalp DPC. Sequencing used whole blood, obtained in connection with sensitization to the hapten diphenylcyclopropenone (DPC). The origin of the receptors is a man between 40 and 49 years old with alopecia areata. Some clones in this sample may be carry-over from other donors' samples.

V gene TRBV21-1 combines with J gene TRBJ2-7; the table's D call TRBD1 went unverified against the DNA. TRBV21-1 is tagged as a pseudogene. CDR3 length: 15 residues. The CDR3 sequence: CASSLPDRGEYEQYF. For the CDR3, the DNA is TGTGCCAGCAGCCTCCCGGACAGGGGAGAATACGAGCAGTACTTC.

The chain employs TRBV12-3 or TRBV12-4 and TRBJ2-1, with TRBD2 matching over 8 bases. V gave up 5 bases and J gave up 2 bases; unmatched junction bases: 5. The CDR3 is 15 amino acids. The CDR3 DNA sequence: TGTGCCAGCAGTCCCAGCGGGAGTGCCTACAATGAGCAGTTCTTC. Protein product: CASSPSGSAYNEQFF.

V gene TRBV20-1 combines with J gene TRBJ2-7, with 7 bases fitting TRBD2. Trimming removed 6 bases from V and 0 bases from J; junction bases left unmatched: 5. CDR1 DFQATT and CDR2 SNEGSKA come from the germline V gene (reference sequence). The CDR3 covers 13 residues. In DNA, the CDR3 is TGCAGTGCAGAGCGGGATGACTCCTACGAGCAGTACTTC. Translation: CSAERDDSYEQYF.

The chain combines TRBV6-2 or TRBV6-3 with TRBJ1-5, with D hard to call. Germline V gene data show CDR1 as MNHEY and CDR2 as SVGEGT. This CDR3 is 15 amino acids long. The V and J ends lost 4 bases and 1 base respectively, with 11 bases between them. The DNA for the CDR3 is TGTGCCAGCAGTTCCCCCCGAGGGAGCAATCAGCCCCAGCATTTT. This gives the protein CASSSPRGSNQPQHF.

The chain has TRBV5-8 and TRBJ2-3; 7 nucleotides line up with TRBD1. V dropped 2 bases and J dropped 2; count of bases not matched to a gene: 2. This CDR3 is 14 amino acids long. The germline gives CDR1 SGHTS, CDR2 YDEGEE. This CDR3 is CASSFGTATDTQYF. In DNA, the CDR3 is TGTGCCAGCAGCTTTGGGACAGCCACAGATACGCAGTATTTT.